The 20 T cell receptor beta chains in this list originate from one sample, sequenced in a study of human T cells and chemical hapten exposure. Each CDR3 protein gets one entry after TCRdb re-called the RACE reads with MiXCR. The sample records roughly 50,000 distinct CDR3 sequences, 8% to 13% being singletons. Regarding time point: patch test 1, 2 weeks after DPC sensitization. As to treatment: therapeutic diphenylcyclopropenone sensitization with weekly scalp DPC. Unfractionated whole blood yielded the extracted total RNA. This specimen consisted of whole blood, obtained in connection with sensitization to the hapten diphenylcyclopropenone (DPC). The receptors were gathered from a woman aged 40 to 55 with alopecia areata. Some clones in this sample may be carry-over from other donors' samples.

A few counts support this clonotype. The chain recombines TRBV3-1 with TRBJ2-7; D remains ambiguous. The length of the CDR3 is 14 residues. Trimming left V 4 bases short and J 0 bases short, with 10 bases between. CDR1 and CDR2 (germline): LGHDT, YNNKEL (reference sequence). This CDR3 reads CASSPRGNSYEQYF. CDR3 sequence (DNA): TGTGCCAGCAGCCCTAGAGGTAACTCCTACGAGCAGTACTTC.

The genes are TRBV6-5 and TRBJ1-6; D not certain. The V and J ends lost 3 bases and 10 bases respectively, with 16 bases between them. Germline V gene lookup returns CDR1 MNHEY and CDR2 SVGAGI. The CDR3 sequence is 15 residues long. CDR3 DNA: TGTGCCAGCAGTTATCGGGATGCCCGAGGGTCACCCCTCCACTTT. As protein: CASSYRDARGSPLHF.

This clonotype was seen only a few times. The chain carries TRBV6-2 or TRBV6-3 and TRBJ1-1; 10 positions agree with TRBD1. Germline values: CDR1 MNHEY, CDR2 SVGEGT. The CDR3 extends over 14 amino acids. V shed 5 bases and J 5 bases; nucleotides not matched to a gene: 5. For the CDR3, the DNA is TGTGCCAGCAGTCAGACAGGGGGCCGGACTGAAGCTTTCTTT. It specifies CASSQTGGRTEAFF.

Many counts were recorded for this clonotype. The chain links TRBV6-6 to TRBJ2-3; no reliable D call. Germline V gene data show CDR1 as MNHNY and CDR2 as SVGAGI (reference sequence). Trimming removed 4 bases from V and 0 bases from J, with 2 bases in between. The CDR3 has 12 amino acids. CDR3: CASSWSTDTQYF. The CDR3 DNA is TGTGCCAGCAGTTGGAGCACAGATACGCAGTATTTT.

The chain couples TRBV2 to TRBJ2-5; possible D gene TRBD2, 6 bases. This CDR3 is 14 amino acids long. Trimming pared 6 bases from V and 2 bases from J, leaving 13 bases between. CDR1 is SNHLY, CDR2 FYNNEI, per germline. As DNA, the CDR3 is TGTGCCAGCAGACTAGGGACTCATCAAGAGACCCAGTACTTC. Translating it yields CASRLGTHQETQYF.

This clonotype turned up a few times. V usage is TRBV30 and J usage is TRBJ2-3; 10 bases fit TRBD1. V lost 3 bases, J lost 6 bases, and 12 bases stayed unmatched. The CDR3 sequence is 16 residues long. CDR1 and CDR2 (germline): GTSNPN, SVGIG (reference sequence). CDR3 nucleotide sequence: TGTGCCTGGAGATCCCCCGGGACAGGGGCGTACGATACGCAGTATTTT. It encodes CAWRSPGTGAYDTQYF.

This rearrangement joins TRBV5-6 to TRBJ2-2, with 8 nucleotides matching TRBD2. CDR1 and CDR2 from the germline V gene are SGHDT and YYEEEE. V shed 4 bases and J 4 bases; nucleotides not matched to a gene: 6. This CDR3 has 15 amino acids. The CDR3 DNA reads TGTGCCAGCAGCCCGACGGGGGGGCTCACCGGGGAGCTGTTTTTT. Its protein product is CASSPTGGLTGELFF.

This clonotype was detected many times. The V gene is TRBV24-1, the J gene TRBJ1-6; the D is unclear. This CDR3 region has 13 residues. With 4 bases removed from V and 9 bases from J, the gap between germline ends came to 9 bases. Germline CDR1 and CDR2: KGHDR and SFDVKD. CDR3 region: CATSEGLFSPLHF. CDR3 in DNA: TGTGCCACCAGTGAAGGGCTTTTTTCACCCCTCCACTTT.

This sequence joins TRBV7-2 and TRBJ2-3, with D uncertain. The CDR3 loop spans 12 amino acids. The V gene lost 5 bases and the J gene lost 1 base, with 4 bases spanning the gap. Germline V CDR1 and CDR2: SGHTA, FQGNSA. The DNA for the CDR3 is TGTGCCAGCAGCACACGCACAGATACGCAGTATTTT. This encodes CASSTRTDTQYF.

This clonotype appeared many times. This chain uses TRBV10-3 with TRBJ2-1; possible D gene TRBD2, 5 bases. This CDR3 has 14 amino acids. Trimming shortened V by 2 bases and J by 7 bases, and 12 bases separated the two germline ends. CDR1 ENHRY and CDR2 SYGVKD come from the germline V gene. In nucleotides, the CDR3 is TGTGCCATCAGTGAGGGACTGATGGGGAATGAGCAGTTCTTC. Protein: CAISEGLMGNEQFF.

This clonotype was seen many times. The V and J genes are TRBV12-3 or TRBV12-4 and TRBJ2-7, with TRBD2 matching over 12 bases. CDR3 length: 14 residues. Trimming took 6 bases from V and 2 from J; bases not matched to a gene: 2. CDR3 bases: TGTGCCAGCAGCGGACTAGCGGGAACCTACGAGCAGTACTTC. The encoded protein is CASSGLAGTYEQYF.

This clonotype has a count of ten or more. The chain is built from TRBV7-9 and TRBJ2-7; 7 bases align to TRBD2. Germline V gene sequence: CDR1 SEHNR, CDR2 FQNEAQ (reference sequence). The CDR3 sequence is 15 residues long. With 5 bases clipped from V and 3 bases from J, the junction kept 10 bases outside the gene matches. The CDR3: CASSPHSGRDYEQYF. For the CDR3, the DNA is TGTGCCAGCAGCCCCCATAGCGGGCGGGACTACGAGCAGTACTTC.

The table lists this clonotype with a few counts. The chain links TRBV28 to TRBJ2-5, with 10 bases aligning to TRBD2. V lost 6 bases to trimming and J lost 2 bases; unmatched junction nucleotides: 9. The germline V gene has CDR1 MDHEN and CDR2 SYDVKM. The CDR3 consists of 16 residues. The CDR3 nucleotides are TGTGCCAGCAGCCTTTACAGAGCGGGGGGGCAAGAGACCCAGTACTTC. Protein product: CASSLYRAGGQETQYF.

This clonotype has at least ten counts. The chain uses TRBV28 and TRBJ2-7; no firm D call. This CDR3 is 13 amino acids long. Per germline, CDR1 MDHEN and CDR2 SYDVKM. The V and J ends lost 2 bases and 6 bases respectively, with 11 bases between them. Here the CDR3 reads CASSLVRAVEQYF. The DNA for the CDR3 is TGTGCCAGCAGTTTAGTCCGGGCAGTCGAGCAGTACTTC.

The DNA of the CDR3 is TGTGCCAGCATGGGGGGGGCGGAAAATACGCAGTATTTT. Translation gives CASMGGAENTQYF. This chain joins TRBV2 and TRBJ2-3, with D maybe TRBD2 (7 bases). The CDR3 has 13 residues. In germline, CDR1 is SNHLY, CDR2 FYNNEI. Trimming took 7 bases from V and 7 from J, leaving 15 bases between them.

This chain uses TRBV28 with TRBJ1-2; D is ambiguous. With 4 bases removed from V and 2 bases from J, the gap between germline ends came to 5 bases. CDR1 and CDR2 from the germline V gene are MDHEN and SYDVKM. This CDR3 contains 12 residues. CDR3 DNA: TGTGCCAGCAGTTCGAGCAACTATGGCTACACCTTC. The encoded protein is CASSSSNYGYTF.

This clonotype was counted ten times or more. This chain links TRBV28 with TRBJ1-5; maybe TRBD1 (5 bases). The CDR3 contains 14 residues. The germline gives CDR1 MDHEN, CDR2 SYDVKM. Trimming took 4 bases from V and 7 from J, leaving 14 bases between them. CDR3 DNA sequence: TGTGCCAGCAGTTCAGGACAATTCCAGCAGCCCCAGCATTTT. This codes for CASSSGQFQQPQHF. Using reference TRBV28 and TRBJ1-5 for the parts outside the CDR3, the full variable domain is DVKVTQSSRYLVKRTGEKVFLECVQDMDHENMFWYRQDPGLGLRLIYFSYDVKMKEKGDIPEGYSVSREKKERFSLILESASTNQTSMYLCASSSGQFQQPQHFGDGTRLSIL.

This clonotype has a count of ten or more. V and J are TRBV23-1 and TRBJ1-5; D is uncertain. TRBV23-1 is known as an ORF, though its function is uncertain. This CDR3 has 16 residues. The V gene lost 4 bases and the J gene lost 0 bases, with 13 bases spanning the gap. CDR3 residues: CASSPVVTHSNQPQHF. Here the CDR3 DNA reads TGCGCCAGCAGTCCTGTGGTTACCCATAGCAATCAGCCCCAGCATTTT.

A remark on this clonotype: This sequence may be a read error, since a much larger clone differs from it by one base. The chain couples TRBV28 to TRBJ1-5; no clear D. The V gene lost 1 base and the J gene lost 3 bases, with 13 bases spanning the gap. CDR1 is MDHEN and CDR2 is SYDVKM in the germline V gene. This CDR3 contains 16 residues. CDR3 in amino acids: CASSLLGQRSNQPQHF. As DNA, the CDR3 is TGTGCCAGCAGTTTATTAGGTCAACGATCCAATCAGCCCCAGCATTTT.

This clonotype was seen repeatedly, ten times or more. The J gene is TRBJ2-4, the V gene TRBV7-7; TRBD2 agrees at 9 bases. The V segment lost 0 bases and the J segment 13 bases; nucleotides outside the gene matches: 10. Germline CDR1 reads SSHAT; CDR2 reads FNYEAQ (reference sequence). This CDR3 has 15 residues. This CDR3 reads CASSLAFAQRGDQYF. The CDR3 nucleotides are TGTGCCAGCAGCTTAGCTTTCGCCCAGCGGGGGGACCAGTACTTC.